This T cell receptor (beta chain) derives from a study of blood T cell repertoires in COVID-19. The overall study: Sites across the United States, Italy and Spain contributed samples from acute and convalescent COVID-19.

Assay: immunoSEQ multiplex PCR; the TCRdb copy retains only in-frame clones and omits some. The sample includes about 45,000 clones, approximately 80% of them seen just once. The CDR3 contains 14 residues. Germline V lookup: CDR1 MNHEY, CDR2 SMNVEV (reference sequence). V lost 3 bases, J lost 6 bases, and 8 bases stayed unmatched. Input material: peripheral blood. The sequence was obtained from a man aged 65-85 years with acute or convalescent COVID-19. The chain employs TRBV27 and TRBJ2-7; 7 nucleotides match TRBD1. The chain's CDR3 is CASSLAGSGGEQYF. CDR3 DNA: TGTGCCAGCAGTTTGGCAGGGTCAGGGGGCGAGCAGTACTTC.